This is a list of T cell receptor beta chains from one sample in a study of early T cells in non-severe SARS-CoV-2 infection. Via MiXCR, TCRdb re-called the 5' RACE reads, giving one row per CDR3 protein. The data show approximately 77,000 distinct CDR3 sequences, roughly 5.3% seen once. The material was whole blood, obtained at baseline. These TCRs come from an adult who was a healthcare worker with PCR-confirmed SARS-CoV-2 infection or an uninfected control (not recorded which). Each CDR3 is given with its conserved first and last residue. Each record gives: clone size, J gene, V gene, D gene, CDR3 protein, CDR3 DNA. The D gene is left open where the match is weak. Some rows have no size entry. The others give once, few or many, or a class for an expanded clone.

clone_size: .; j_call: TRBJ2-7; v_call: TRBV27; d_call: TRBD1; cdr3_aa: CASTPGTGVYEQYF; cdr3_nt: TGTGCCAGCACCCCCGGGACAGGGGTATACGAGCAGTACTTC
clone_size: many; j_call: TRBJ2-3; v_call: TRBV24-1; d_call: .; cdr3_aa: CATSDSALGSSTDTQYF; cdr3_nt: TGTGCCACCAGTGATTCGGCCCTAGGATCTAGCACAGATACGCAGTATTTT
clone_size: many; j_call: TRBJ1-6; v_call: TRBV20-1; d_call: .; cdr3_aa: CSARDGGENSPLHF; cdr3_nt: TGCAGTGCTAGAGATGGCGGGGAGAATTCACCCCTCCACTTT
clone_size: .; j_call: TRBJ1-1; v_call: TRBV3-1; d_call: .; cdr3_aa: CASSLRASNTEAFF; cdr3_nt: TGTGCCAGCAGCCTGCGGGCCTCGAACACTGAAGCTTTCTTT
clone_size: many; j_call: TRBJ2-1; v_call: TRBV7-6; d_call: .; cdr3_aa: CASSFREVNEQFF; cdr3_nt: TGTGCCAGCAGCTTTAGGGAGGTGAATGAGCAGTTCTTC
clone_size: many; j_call: TRBJ2-1; v_call: TRBV14; d_call: .; cdr3_aa: CASSQDLIGEQFF; cdr3_nt: TGTGCCAGCAGCCAAGATTTAATTGGTGAGCAGTTCTTC
clone_size: few; j_call: TRBJ2-2; v_call: TRBV5-8; d_call: .; cdr3_aa: CASSPQGRGTGELFF; cdr3_nt: TGTGCCAGCAGCCCACAGGGAAGGGGAACCGGGGAGCTGTTTTTT
clone_size: few; j_call: TRBJ2-7; v_call: TRBV7-3; d_call: TRBD2; cdr3_aa: CASSLPGGSYEQYF; cdr3_nt: TGTGCCAGCAGCTTACCGGGAGGGTCCTACGAGCAGTACTTC
clone_size: many; j_call: TRBJ1-1; v_call: TRBV15; d_call: TRBD1; cdr3_aa: CATSTTGEGTEAFF; cdr3_nt: TGTGCCACCAGCACAACAGGGGAGGGGACTGAAGCTTTCTTT
clone_size: many; j_call: TRBJ2-3; v_call: TRBV7-9; d_call: TRBD2; cdr3_aa: CASSLGLAGSTDTQYF; cdr3_nt: TGTGCCAGCAGCCTGGGACTAGCGGGAAGCACAGATACGCAGTATTTT
clone_size: many; j_call: TRBJ2-1; v_call: TRBV5-1; d_call: TRBD2; cdr3_aa: CASSWAGGINEQFF; cdr3_nt: TGCGCCAGCAGCTGGGCGGGAGGTATAAATGAGCAGTTCTTC